This T cell receptor beta chain was sequenced in a study of blood T cell repertoires in COVID-19. At the level of the study: COVID-19 samples, acute and convalescent, were from the United States, Italy and Spain.

Trimming removed 2 bases from V and 3 bases from J, with 12 bases in between. Germline V CDR1 and CDR2: SGDLS, YYNGEE. The CDR3 has 15 amino acids. Profiled with immunoSEQ multiplex PCR; TCRdb holds only in-frame clones, not every one. The repertoire holds approximately 100,000 clones, roughly 90% seen once, with under 20% in the top ten. The V and J genes are TRBV9 and TRBJ1-3; D ambiguous. The material sequenced was peripheral blood. The TCR was taken from a human donor with acute or convalescent COVID-19. The donor label of this sample is uncertain. This CDR3 reads CASSVSSVFGNTIYF. CDR3 nucleotides: TGTGCCAGCAGCGTTAGTTCGGTTTTTGGAAACACCATATATTTT.